What follows are 13 T cell receptor beta chains derived from one specimen sequenced in a study of blood T cell repertoires in COVID-19. Profiled with immunoSEQ multiplex PCR; TCRdb holds only in-frame clones, not every one. The sample includes roughly 340,000 clones, 70% to 90% of them seen just once. What was sequenced was PBMCs or T cells enriched from blood (not recorded which). Every receptor here comes from a man aged 35-49 years in a cohort exposed to, infected with or recovered from COVID-19 (not recorded which).

The V gene is TRBV11-2, the J gene TRBJ1-3; D gene uncertain. Trimming removed 5 bases at V and 0 bases at J, with 11 bases between. CDR1 SGHAT and CDR2 FQNNGV come from the germline V gene. The CDR3 extends over 15 amino acids. CDR3 amino acids: CASSVVPFSGNTIYF. The CDR3 coding sequence is TGTGCCAGCAGCGTAGTCCCTTTCTCTGGAAACACCATATATTTT.

The chain couples TRBV29-1 to TRBJ1-2; a possible D gene is TRBD1 (6 bases). CDR3 length: 12 amino acids. Germline assignment: CDR1 SQVTM and CDR2 ANQGSEA. Trimming took off 5 bases at V and 4 bases at J, with 11 bases between the two ends. CDR3 bases: TGCAGCGTTTGGCAGGGGACCTATGGCTACACCTTC. Translated, it gives CSVWQGTYGYTF.

This clone was counted once. The V call is TRBV5-1, the J call TRBJ2-1, with 11 positions matching TRBD2. The CDR3 is 15 amino acids. V trimming: 4 bases; J trimming: 6 bases; junction bases outside the gene matches: 6. CDR1 SGHRS and CDR2 YFSETQ come from the germline V gene. CDR3 region: CASSLGTSGLNEQFF. The CDR3 region has the DNA TGCGCCAGCAGCCTTGGGACTAGCGGACTCAATGAGCAGTTCTTC.

This chain uses TRBV7-7 with TRBJ2-5, with 10 bases that match TRBD2. CDR1 is SSHAT, CDR2 FNYEAQ, per germline (reference sequence). CDR3 length equals 16 residues. Trimming took 4 bases from V and 6 from J; bases not matched to a gene: 11. The CDR3 DNA reads as TGTGCCAGCAGCTCAGCGTCCCTAGCGGGAGTTAAGACCCAGTACTTC. Translating gives CASSSASLAGVKTQYF.

The chain is built from TRBV5-5 and TRBJ2-2; D is perhaps TRBD2 (6 bases). CDR1 SGHKS and CDR2 YYEKEE come from the germline V gene (reference sequence). The CDR3 sequence is 15 residues long. V was trimmed by 0 bases and J by 0 bases, leaving 6 bases between them. This chain's CDR3 is CASSLGLANTGELFF. The DNA for the CDR3 is TGTGCCAGCAGCTTGGGACTAGCGAACACCGGGGAGCTGTTTTTT.

The chain links TRBV30 to TRBJ2-3, with a tentative D call TRBD2 (6 bases). The germline gives CDR1 GTSNPN, CDR2 SVGIG (reference sequence). The CDR3 contains 11 residues. Trimming pared 4 bases from V and 6 bases from J, leaving 8 bases between. The CDR3 spells CAWISGDTQYF. CDR3 nucleotide sequence: TGTGCCTGGATTAGCGGCGATACGCAGTATTTT.

The V call is TRBV3-1 (or the pseudogene TRBV3-2), the J call TRBJ1-2; 9 nucleotides agree with TRBD1. V was pared by 5 bases and J by 4 bases, with 5 bases of the junction left unmatched. This CDR3 region has 14 residues. Germline lookup yields CDR1 LGHDT and CDR2 YNNKEL (reference sequence). CDR3 bases: TGTGCCAGCAGCATGGGACAGGGAAGCTATGGCTACACCTTC. Its translation: CASSMGQGSYGYTF.

The sample holds one count of this clone. The chain employs TRBV7-2 and TRBJ2-1, with 11 bases fitting TRBD2. The CDR3 consists of 18 residues. The V and J ends lost 7 bases and 1 base, in that order; junction bases with no gene match: 12. The germline CDR1 and CDR2 sequences are SGHTA and FQGNSA. This CDR3 is CASKNSGRAEGSYNEQFF. In DNA form, the CDR3 reads TGTGCCAGCAAAAATAGCGGGAGGGCCGAAGGGTCCTACAATGAGCAGTTCTTC.

The genes are TRBV29-1 and TRBJ2-1; no definite D call. Trimming shortened V by 3 bases and J by 9 bases, and 15 bases separated the two germline ends. CDR1 SQVTM and CDR2 ANQGSEA come from the germline V gene. The CDR3 is made up of 13 amino acids. For the CDR3, the DNA is TGCAGCGTTGAGGCTCTAGAGAATGGTGAGCAGTTCTTC. It yields the protein CSVEALENGEQFF.

J is TRBJ1-1 and V is TRBV19; D is possibly TRBD1 (5 bases). Trimming removed 4 bases at V and 4 bases at J, with 10 bases between. The length of the CDR3 is 13 residues. From germline, CDR1 is LNHDA and CDR2 SQIVND (reference sequence). CDR3 protein: CASSTGWATEAFF. Here the CDR3 DNA reads TGTGCCAGTAGTACAGGGTGGGCCACTGAAGCTTTCTTT.

This clone was picked up one time. The chain recombines TRBV3-1 (or the pseudogene TRBV3-2) with TRBJ2-1; 11 bases fit TRBD2. V trimming: 4 bases; J trimming: 2 bases; junction bases outside the gene matches: 1. CDR1 and CDR2 (germline): LGHDT, YNNKEL (reference sequence). This CDR3 is built from 15 residues. CDR3 protein: CASSPTSGTYNEQFF. CDR3 DNA: TGTGCCAGCAGCCCGACTAGCGGGACCTACAATGAGCAGTTCTTC.

The chain uses TRBV29-1 and TRBJ2-1, with 11 bases aligning to TRBD1. This CDR3 spans 14 amino acids. The V gene end was trimmed by 1 base and the J gene end by 8 bases; junction bases not matched to a gene: 4. In germline, CDR1 is SQVTM, CDR2 ANQGSEA. The CDR3 loop is CSVEAGQGEDEQFF. CDR3 in DNA: TGCAGCGTTGAAGCGGGACAGGGGGAGGATGAGCAGTTCTTC.

The V and J genes are TRBV4-1 and TRBJ2-3; TRBD2 agrees at 7 bases. This CDR3 has 17 amino acids. The trim removed 0 bases at V and 4 bases at J, leaving 10 bases unmatched. Germline V CDR1 and CDR2: MGHRA, YSYEKL. CDR3 residues: CASSQDVWGGSADTQYF. CDR3 in DNA: TGCGCCAGCAGCCAAGACGTTTGGGGAGGGAGCGCAGATACGCAGTATTTT.